This TCR beta chain was identified during a study of PD-1 blockade in classical Hodgkin lymphoma. Study as a whole: Each patient was given nivolumab 3 mg/kg through a vein every 2 weeks.

V gave up 8 bases and J gave up 0 bases; unmatched junction bases: 3. CDR1 and CDR2 (germline): SGHNT, YENEEA. This CDR3 comprises 13 residues. The patients all showed relapse after autologous stem cell transplantation, while their brentuximab vedotin exposure varied. Sequencing was performed with immunoSEQ multiplex PCR; in TCRdb, only in-frame clones are kept and a portion is missing. The table has 24,000 or so clones, around three quarters seen once. Study results and limitations: Patients with a complete response exhibited baseline diversity comparable to newly diagnosed patients. In CD4+ cells, TCR diversity went up significantly by C4D1, but in CD8+ cells it did not. A reduction in baseline TCR diversity was reportedly seen in newly diagnosed patients relative to healthy donors.

In the case of this clone: What it binds is not known.

This chain uses TRBV11-3 with TRBJ1-1; 7 positions agree with TRBD1. Sequences were derived from peripheral blood mononuclear cells (PBMCs), sampled before the second cycle of nivolumab. The clonotype originates from a human donor with classical Hodgkin lymphoma. The CDR3 reads CASGDRLNTEAFF. The CDR3 nucleotides read TGTGCCAGCGGGGACAGATTGAACACTGAAGCTTTCTTT.